In this sample, the clone carrying this T cell receptor beta chain turned up a few times. Antigen: not known. CDR1 is MNHNS, CDR2 SASEGT, per germline. The V end lost 4 bases, the J end lost 7 bases, and 19 bases lay between the germline ends. This CDR3 has 16 residues. Sequenced by immunoSEQ multiplex PCR; TCRdb stores in-frame clones only, minus some. The data contain some 40,000 clones, 75% to 80% of them singletons. This record belongs to a study of radiotherapy plus CTLA-4 blockade in lung cancer. Across the whole study: Among enrolled patients, under 20% responded and around 30% achieved disease control.

Study-wide findings and caveats: Expansion of tumor-derived TCR clones was observed in blood after radiotherapy plus ipilimumab.

The sequence derives from a human donor with non-small cell lung cancer whose response to radiotherapy plus ipilimumab could not be evaluated. Sequenced material: peripheral blood, taken from a patient treated with radiotherapy plus ipilimumab. The chain uses TRBV6-1 and TRBJ1-4; weak D call: TRBD1 (5 bases). The CDR3 is CASSGSGIRSGEKLFF. The CDR3 bases are TGTGCCAGCAGTGGATCAGGGATAAGATCTGGTGAAAAACTGTTTTTT.